These 8 T cell receptor beta chains share one sample of origin, sequenced in a study of T cell responses to AZD1222 COVID-19 vaccine. Sequenced by immunoSEQ multiplex PCR; TCRdb stores in-frame clones only, minus some. The sample consists of 120,000 or so clones, around 90% of them appearing once. The specimen was peripheral blood, collected 28 days after the second AZD1222 dose. The source is an adult who received the AZD1222 COVID-19 vaccine.

The chain joins TRBV29-1 to TRBJ2-5, with 9 bases identical to TRBD1. V was pared by 4 bases and J by 5 bases, with 8 bases of the junction left unmatched. This CDR3 contains 14 residues. Germline lookup yields CDR1 SQVTM and CDR2 ANQGSEA. CDR3 in amino acids: CSVGLTGTGETQYF. CDR3 coding DNA: TGCAGCGTTGGCCTGACAGGGACAGGGGAGACCCAGTACTTC.

The rearrangement links TRBV19 to TRBJ1-2; no clear D gene. Trimming took off 0 bases at V and 4 bases at J, with 9 bases between the two ends. The CDR3 totals 14 residues. Germline CDR1 reads LNHDA; CDR2 reads SQIVND (reference sequence). CDR3 sequence reads: CASSIEGRGYGYTF. The CDR3 DNA reads TGTGCCAGTAGTATAGAAGGACGGGGCTATGGCTACACCTTC.

The chain is built from TRBV2 and TRBJ2-3; 10 positions agree with TRBD2. Germline trimming cut 7 bases from V and 0 bases from J; bases unmatched to any gene: 4. The CDR3 loop spans 15 amino acids. The germline CDR1 and CDR2 sequences are SNHLY and FYNNEI. The CDR3 region is CASKVLAGSTDTQYF. For the CDR3, the DNA is TGTGCCAGCAAGGTACTAGCGGGGAGCACAGATACGCAGTATTTT.

In this sample, this clone turned up a few times. The genes are TRBV11-2 and TRBJ2-1, with 9 nucleotides matching TRBD2. V shed 6 bases and J 7 bases; nucleotides not matched to a gene: 10. Germline V gene lookup returns CDR1 SGHAT and CDR2 FQNNGV. CDR3 length: 15 amino acids. CDR3 bases: TGTGCCAGCAGACCGAGCGGGGGGAAGGGAAATGAGCAGTTCTTC. Protein: CASRPSGGKGNEQFF.

This chain links TRBV6-5 with TRBJ2-7; 8 positions match TRBD1. Germline V gives CDR1 MNHEY, CDR2 SVGAGI. This CDR3 spans 14 amino acids. V shed 0 bases and J 6 bases; nucleotides not matched to a gene: 4. CDR3 sequence (DNA): TGTGCCAGCAGTTACTCTAGGACAGGGTCCGAGCAGTACTTC. Protein: CASSYSRTGSEQYF.

This sequence joins TRBV5-1 and TRBJ1-3; unclear D gene. The CDR3 spans 13 residues. Germline V gene lookup returns CDR1 SGHRS and CDR2 YFSETQ. Deletions cut 0 bases from V and 3 bases from J, with 4 bases between. CDR3 in amino acids: CASSLDGGNTIYF. CDR3 DNA: TGCGCCAGCAGCTTGGATGGTGGAAACACCATATATTTT.

J is TRBJ1-1 and V is TRBV16, with 7 bases fitting TRBD1. Germline CDR1 KGHSY, CDR2 FQNENV. The CDR3 length is 15 residues. With V trimmed by 4 bases and J by 1 base, 6 bases remained unmatched. CDR3 bases: TGTGCCAGCAGCCCGGAGGGGGCGCGGAACACTGAAGCTTTCTTT. Its translation: CASSPEGARNTEAFF.

V and J are TRBV18 and TRBJ1-1, with TRBD1 as a possible D gene (5 bases). This CDR3 has 13 amino acids. The V end was cut by 2 bases, the J end by 12 bases, with 16 bases between. Per the germline V gene, CDR1 is KGHSH and CDR2 is LQKENI. In DNA, the CDR3 is TGTGCCAGCTCACCAGAGACAGCGCTGGGGACTTTCTTT. Amino acid sequence: CASSPETALGTFF.